The entry that follows covers one T cell receptor (beta chain) sequence. Antigen unknown. The record originates from a study of cytomegalovirus exposure and HLA in healthy donors. Overall study: Researchers found that approximately 77% of 350 to 500 genotyped donors fell within the Caucasian-associated ancestry cluster. Broader study findings: Within the data, a cluster of highly shared sequence variants was likely a sequencing artifact. According to a later analysis, most TCR beta chains associated with CMV appeared HLA-restricted.

60 Vbeta and 13 Jbeta primers were used in PCR. Measured with immunoSEQ multiplex PCR; TCRdb has only the in-frame clones, and not every one. The sample includes 250,000 to 350,000 clones, about 80% of them seen just once. The clonotype comes from a girl aged 2 to 10 in good health and CMV-seronegative. Sequenced material: PBMCs.

The CDR3 bases are TGTGCCAGCAGTCCCGACCAGGACAGGGGCGGACTGTTTTTT. Protein: CASSPDQDRGGLFF. This sequence joins TRBV6-6 and TRBJ1-4; 9 nucleotides align to TRBD1. Germline V gives CDR1 MNHNY, CDR2 SVGAGI (reference sequence). This CDR3 has 14 amino acids. The V segment lost 5 bases and the J segment 13 bases; nucleotides outside the gene matches: 11.